The rows below give T cell receptor beta chains drawn from one sample of a study of patients and donors after allogeneic stem cell transplantation. TCRdb called the RT-PCR reads again in MiXCR, with one record for every CDR3 protein. Of about a million distinct CDR3 sequences in the sample, about a sixth were seen once. Sequenced sample: blood, either unsorted or a sorted T cell fraction (not recorded which). The receptor set was obtained from a human donor who was either an allogeneic HSCT recipient or a stem cell or donor lymphocyte infusion donor (not recorded which). It is not recorded whose cells these are; they may come from a transplant donor. CDR3s include the opening cysteine and the closing phenylalanine or tryptophan. A D gene is named only where the DNA matches it firmly. For some rows the clone size is stated as once, few or many, or as a class when expanded; others skip it.

CDR3 DNA	CDR3 protein	V gene	J gene	D gene	clone size
TGTGCCAGCAGTGGACAGGGGGCGCGCAATCAGCCCCAGCATTTT	CASSGQGARNQPQHF	TRBV6-1	TRBJ1-5	TRBD1	few
TGTGCCAGCAGCGCTCGGACGGCTATTAGCAATCAGCCCCAGCATTTT	CASSARTAISNQPQHF	TRBV12-3/TRBV12-4	TRBJ1-5	-	-
TGTGCCAGCAGTCAGCCGGGTCGGACTGAAGCTTTCTTT	CASSQPGRTEAFF	TRBV5-6	TRBJ1-1	-	-
TGCAGTGCTAGGCTCCCTAGCACAGATACGCAGTATTTT	CSARLPSTDTQYF	TRBV20-1	TRBJ2-3	-	-
TGTGCCAGCAGTTTGGCCCGATCTGATACGCAGTATTTT	CASSLARSDTQYF	TRBV27	TRBJ2-3	-	-
TGCGCCAGCAGCCAGGGGGGCGGGGATACAGCTTTCTTT	CASSQGGGDTAFF	TRBV4-3	TRBJ1-1	-	many
TGTGCCACCAGTGAGCCGGGCTTTTATGGCTACACCTTC	CATSEPGFYGYTF	TRBV24-1	TRBJ1-2	-	-
TGTGCCAGCAGACGGACCACCGGGGAGCTGTTTTTT	CASRRTTGELFF	TRBV6-6	TRBJ2-2	-	many
TGCGCCAGCAGCTTGATTGGCAGGGTTCCCCAAGAGACCCAGTACTTC	CASSLIGRVPQETQYF	TRBV5-1	TRBJ2-5	-	-
TGTGCCAGCAGCCCGCCCCGGGGGACTAGCGGGGTGGGGGAGCAGTTCTTC	CASSPPRGTSGVGEQFF	TRBV7-9	TRBJ2-1	TRBD2	few
TGCAGTGCTAGGGTCGAAGGCAGGTTTCCCAAAAACATTCAGTACTTC	CSARVEGRFPKNIQYF	TRBV20-1	TRBJ2-4	-	few
TGTGCCAGCAGCTTGGTCTCCGCCGGCCTCTACAATGAGCAGTTCTTC	CASSLVSAGLYNEQFF	TRBV7-9	TRBJ2-1	-	-
TGTGCCTGGAGTGTACAAGGGGGCGGGGAGCTGTTTTTT	CAWSVQGGGELFF	TRBV30	TRBJ2-2	-	-
TGCAGCGTTGAAGGGACAGGGGGCACTGAAGCTTTCTTT	CSVEGTGGTEAFF	TRBV29-1	TRBJ1-1	TRBD1	many
TGTGCCAGCAGCGTAGGGTCGGGACCTGCGAACACCGGGGAGCTGTTTTTT	CASSVGSGPANTGELFF	TRBV9	TRBJ2-2	-	many
TGCGCCAGCAGCAAAGGACTAGCGGGGACAACAGATACGCAGTATTTT	CASSKGLAGTTDTQYF	TRBV5-1	TRBJ2-3	TRBD2	few
TGTGCCAGCAGTCTTCGGGGATTATATTTGAATGAGCAGTTCTTC	CASSLRGLYLNEQFF	TRBV6-1	TRBJ2-1	-	few
TGTGCCAGCAGACGGCACGGCAGGGTCGAAGAGACCCAGTACTTC	CASRRHGRVEETQYF	TRBV7-2	TRBJ2-5	-	few
TGTGCCAGCAGCGAGACTAGCGAGCAGTACTTC	CASSETSEQYF	TRBV12-3/TRBV12-4	TRBJ2-7	-	few
TGTGCCAGCTCAGTTGGAGAGGACTACAATGAGCAGTTCTTC	CASSVGEDYNEQFF	TRBV4-2	TRBJ2-1	-	few
TGTGCCAGCAGGGATTCAGGGGGAATGAACACTGAAGCTTTCTTT	CASRDSGGMNTEAFF	TRBV12-3/TRBV12-4	TRBJ1-1	TRBD1	-
TGTGCCAGCAGTGAACCCGGGACAGAGGTTTTCACAGATACGCAGTATTTT	CASSEPGTEVFTDTQYF	TRBV25-1	TRBJ2-3	TRBD1	-
-	CASSPPDVRFPGSCFF	TRBV14	TRBJ2-2	-	few
TGCGCCAGCAGCTCCCACAGGGCAGCCAACTATGGCTACACCTTC	CASSSHRAANYGYTF	TRBV5-1	TRBJ1-2	-	-
TGTGCCATCAGTCCGGGACAGGGACCCTACGAGCAGTACTTC	CAISPGQGPYEQYF	TRBV10-3	TRBJ2-7	TRBD1	many
TGCGCCAGCAGCTATGCTGAAGATGAGCAGTTCTTC	CASSYAEDEQFF	TRBV5-1	TRBJ2-1	-	few
TGTGCCAGCACCCCCCTATCAGGGGGCGGGAATCAGCCCCAGCATTTT	CASTPLSGGGNQPQHF	TRBV6-5	TRBJ1-5	TRBD1	-
TGTGCCAGCAGGGTTAGCGGGGGGGCCGGTAAAAACATTCAGTACTTC	CASRVSGGAGKNIQYF	TRBV6-1	TRBJ2-4	TRBD2	few
TGTGCCAGCAGTCCACGGGAGGAAAACGAGCAGTACTTC	CASSPREENEQYF	TRBV27	TRBJ2-7	TRBD2	few
TGTGCCACCAGTGACCTCGGGACGCTGGGAACCGGGGAGCTGTTTTTT	CATSDLGTLGTGELFF	TRBV24-1	TRBJ2-2	-	-
TGTGCTAGTGGTTTGTTTCGTGACTACGAGCAGTACTTC	CASGLFRDYEQYF	TRBV12-5	TRBJ2-7	-	-
TGTGCCAGCAGCCAAGTAAAAGGAGCGGGAGGCCAACTACACGAGCAGTACTTC	CASSQVKGAGGQLHEQYF	TRBV3-1	TRBJ2-7	TRBD2	few
TGTGCCAGCGCAAGACAGAGCCAGCCCCAGCATTTT	CASARQSQPQHF	TRBV12-3/TRBV12-4	TRBJ1-5	-	few
TGCGCCAGCAGCTTGGCGAGTTCCTACGAGCAGTACTTC	CASSLASSYEQYF	TRBV5-1	TRBJ2-7	-	many
TGCAGTGCGAGCGGGCGGGAAGGGTACAATGAGCAGTTCTTC	CSASGREGYNEQFF	TRBV20-1	TRBJ2-1	-	few
TGTGCCAGCAGTTTAGAACTAGTGGAGCAGTTCTTC	CASSLELVEQFF	TRBV12-3/TRBV12-4	TRBJ2-1	-	many
TGCAGCGTGTGGACAGGGGAAAACACTGAAGCTTTCTTT	CSVWTGENTEAFF	TRBV29-1	TRBJ1-1	TRBD1	-
TGTGCCAGCAGCTCAACTCTGGGACTAGCGAAAACTAAAGAGACCCAGTACTTC	CASSSTLGLAKTKETQYF	TRBV11-2	TRBJ2-5	TRBD2	few
TGTGCCAGCAGTGCCTCAGCGGGGGGGCTCTTGGATACGCAGTATTTT	CASSASAGGLLDTQYF	TRBV2	TRBJ2-3	TRBD2	-
TGCAGTGCTAGAGATCCAACTACCCAAGAGACCCAGTACTTC	CSARDPTTQETQYF	TRBV20-1	TRBJ2-5	-	-
TGTGCCAGCAGCCCGGGATTGCCAGGAAGTCAGCCCCAGCATTTT	CASSPGLPGSQPQHF	TRBV12-3/TRBV12-4	TRBJ1-5	-	-
TGCAGTGCCAGGAGGGGGACAGGAGTAATAGATACGCAGTATTTT	CSARRGTGVIDTQYF	TRBV20-1	TRBJ2-3	TRBD1	-
TGTGCCTGGAGTGCCGGGACAGGGCCTAATGAAAAACTGTTTTTT	CAWSAGTGPNEKLFF	TRBV30	TRBJ1-4	TRBD1	-
TGTGCCAGCAGCGGGGGGACTAGCGGGCACCTACTAAGCACAGATACGCAGTATTTT	CASSGGTSGHLLSTDTQYF	TRBV7-6	TRBJ2-3	TRBD2	-
TGTGCCAGCAGTTACGGAGACAGACGTGAGACCCAGTACTTC	CASSYGDRRETQYF	TRBV6-2/TRBV6-3	TRBJ2-5	-	few
TGTGCCAGCAGTGAGCGGAATACGCAGTATTTT	CASSERNTQYF	TRBV12-3/TRBV12-4	TRBJ2-3	-	-
TGCAGTGCTAGGGGGGGAAACTCTGGCTACACCTTC	CSARGGNSGYTF	TRBV20-1	TRBJ1-2	-	-
TGTGCCAGCTCACCAGAAGAGCTTGCAGGTCAGCCCCAGCATTTT	CASSPEELAGQPQHF	TRBV18	TRBJ1-5	-	-
TGTGCCATCAGGGGACTAGCGGGGACAATCACAGATACGCAGTATTTT	CAIRGLAGTITDTQYF	TRBV10-3	TRBJ2-3	TRBD2	-
TGCAGTGCTAGAGCGGACAGTGATGAAAAACTGTTTTTT	CSARADSDEKLFF	TRBV20-1	TRBJ1-4	-	many
TGTGCCAGCAGCCAGTACAGAGATCAGCCCCAGCATTTT	CASSQYRDQPQHF	TRBV14	TRBJ1-5	-	-
TGTGCCAGCAGCTTGGGCGGGACCCCTGGCGAGACCCAGTACTTC	CASSLGGTPGETQYF	TRBV5-8	TRBJ2-5	-	-
TGTGCCAGCAGCCTACACAGGGGGCTGAACACTGAAGCTTTCTTT	CASSLHRGLNTEAFF	TRBV7-2	TRBJ1-1	TRBD1	-
TGCAGTGCTAGAGACATCGGGACTAGCGGGTACGAGCAGTACTTC	CSARDIGTSGYEQYF	TRBV20-1	TRBJ2-7	TRBD2	-
TGCAGTGCTAGAGATTACAGTACAGGGGGAATCACGAAGTCACCCCTCCACTTT	CSARDYSTGGITKSPLHF	TRBV20-1	TRBJ1-6	TRBD1	few
TGCGCCAGCAGCTTGGCGACAACGGACAGTATGATCTATGGCTACACCTTC	CASSLATTDSMIYGYTF	TRBV5-1	TRBJ1-2	-	few
TGTGCCAGCAGTTACGGCCAGGCAACTAATGAAAAACTGTTTTTT	CASSYGQATNEKLFF	TRBV6-5	TRBJ1-4	-	few
TGTGCCAGCAGCTCCTCGGGACAGGGTTTTCCCTACGAGCAGTACTTC	CASSSSGQGFPYEQYF	TRBV7-2	TRBJ2-7	TRBD1	-
TGCGCCAGCAGCCAGGACAGGGAAAAACTGTTTTTT	CASSQDREKLFF	TRBV4-2	TRBJ1-4	TRBD1	many
TGCGCCAGCAGGAAAACAGGGAAGGGTGAGCAGTTCTTC	CASRKTGKGEQFF	TRBV4-3	TRBJ2-1	-	-